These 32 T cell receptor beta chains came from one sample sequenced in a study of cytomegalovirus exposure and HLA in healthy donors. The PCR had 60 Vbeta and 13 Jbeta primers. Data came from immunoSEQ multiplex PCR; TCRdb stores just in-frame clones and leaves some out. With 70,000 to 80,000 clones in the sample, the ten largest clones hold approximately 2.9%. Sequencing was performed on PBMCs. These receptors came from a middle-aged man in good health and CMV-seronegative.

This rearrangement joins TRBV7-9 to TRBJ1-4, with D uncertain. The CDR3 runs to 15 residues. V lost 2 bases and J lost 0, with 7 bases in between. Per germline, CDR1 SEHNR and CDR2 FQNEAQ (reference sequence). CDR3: CASSLSTATNEKLFF. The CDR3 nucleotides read TGTGCCAGCAGCTTATCCACAGCAACTAATGAAAAACTGTTTTTT.

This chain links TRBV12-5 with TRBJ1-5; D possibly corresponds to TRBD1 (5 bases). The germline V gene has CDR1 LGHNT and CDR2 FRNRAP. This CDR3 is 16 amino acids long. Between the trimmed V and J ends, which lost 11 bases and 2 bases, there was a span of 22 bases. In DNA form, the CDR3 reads TGTGCTCACCATGGCCCTCTAAGGGGTGGCAATCAGCCCCAGCATTTT. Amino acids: CAHHGPLRGGNQPQHF.

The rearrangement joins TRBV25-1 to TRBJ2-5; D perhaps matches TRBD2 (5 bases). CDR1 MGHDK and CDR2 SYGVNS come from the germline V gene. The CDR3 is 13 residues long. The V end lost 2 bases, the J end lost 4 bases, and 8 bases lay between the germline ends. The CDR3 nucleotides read TGTGCCAGCAGTGAAGGAGAGGGAGAGACCCAGTACTTC. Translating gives CASSEGEGETQYF.

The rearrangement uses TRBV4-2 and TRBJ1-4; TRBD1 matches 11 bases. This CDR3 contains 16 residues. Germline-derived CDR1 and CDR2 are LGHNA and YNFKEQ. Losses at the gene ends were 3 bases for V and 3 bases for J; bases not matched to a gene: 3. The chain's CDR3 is CASSQGQGVANEKLFF. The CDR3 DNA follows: TGTGCCAGCAGCCAGGGACAGGGGGTGGCTAATGAAAAACTGTTTTTT.

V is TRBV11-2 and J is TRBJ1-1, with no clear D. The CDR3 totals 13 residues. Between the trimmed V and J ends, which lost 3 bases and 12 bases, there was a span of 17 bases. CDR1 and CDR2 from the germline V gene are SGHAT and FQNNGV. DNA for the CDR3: TGTGCCAGCAGCTTTCTGGAGGATCAGCGTCCTTTCTTT. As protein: CASSFLEDQRPFF.

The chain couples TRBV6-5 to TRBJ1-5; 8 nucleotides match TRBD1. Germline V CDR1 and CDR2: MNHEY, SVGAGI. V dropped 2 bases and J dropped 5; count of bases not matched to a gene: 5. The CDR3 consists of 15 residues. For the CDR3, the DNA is TGTGCCAGCAGTTACGGACAGGGAGGAGATCAGCCCCAGCATTTT. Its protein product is CASSYGQGGDQPQHF.

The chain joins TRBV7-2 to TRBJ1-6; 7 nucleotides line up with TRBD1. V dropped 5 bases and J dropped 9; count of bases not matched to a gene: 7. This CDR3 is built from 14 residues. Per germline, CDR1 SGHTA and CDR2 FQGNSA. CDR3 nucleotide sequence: TGTGCCAGCAGCGAGACAGGGCGGGGTTCACCCCTCCACTTT. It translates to CASSETGRGSPLHF.

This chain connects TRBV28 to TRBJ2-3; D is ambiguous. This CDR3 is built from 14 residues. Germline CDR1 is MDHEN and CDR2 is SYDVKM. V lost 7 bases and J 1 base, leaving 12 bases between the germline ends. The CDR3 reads CASTVQPRTDTQYF. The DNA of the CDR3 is TGTGCCAGCACGGTACAGCCTCGCACAGATACGCAGTATTTT.

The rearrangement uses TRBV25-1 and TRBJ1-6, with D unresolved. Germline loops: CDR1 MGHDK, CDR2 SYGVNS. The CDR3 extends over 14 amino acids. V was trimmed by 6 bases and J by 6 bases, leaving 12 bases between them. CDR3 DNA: TGTGCCAGCAGAGACAACCCAAGTAATTCACCCCTCCACTTT. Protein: CASRDNPSNSPLHF.

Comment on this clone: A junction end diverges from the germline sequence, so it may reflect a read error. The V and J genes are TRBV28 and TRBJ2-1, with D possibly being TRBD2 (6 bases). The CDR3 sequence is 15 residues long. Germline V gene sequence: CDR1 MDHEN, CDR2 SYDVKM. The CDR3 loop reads CASYHGGDSDNEQFF. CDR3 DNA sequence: TGTGCCAGCTATCACGGTGGGGACTCCGACAATGAGCAGTTCTTC.

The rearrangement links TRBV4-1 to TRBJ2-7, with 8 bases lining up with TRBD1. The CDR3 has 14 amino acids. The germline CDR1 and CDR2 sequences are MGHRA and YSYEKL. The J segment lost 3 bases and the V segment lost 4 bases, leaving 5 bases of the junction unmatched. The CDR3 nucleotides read TGCGCCAGCAGCCTCGACAGGGGCGACTACGAGCAGTACTTC. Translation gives CASSLDRGDYEQYF.

CDR3: CASSENGGAYNEQFF. CDR3 DNA: TGTGCCAGCAGTGAAAACGGGGGGGCTTACAATGAGCAGTTCTTC. The chain uses TRBV6-1 and TRBJ2-1; 8 bases line up with TRBD2. The J segment lost 4 bases and the V segment lost 2 bases, leaving 4 bases of the junction unmatched. The CDR3 consists of 15 residues. The germline CDR1 and CDR2 sequences are MNHNS and SASEGT.

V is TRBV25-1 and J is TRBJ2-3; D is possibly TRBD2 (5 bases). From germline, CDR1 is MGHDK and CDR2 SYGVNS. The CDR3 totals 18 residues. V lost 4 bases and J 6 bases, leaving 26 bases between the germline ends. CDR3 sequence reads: CASSAKLGRRTIDDTQYF. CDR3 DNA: TGTGCCAGCAGTGCCAAACTAGGAAGGCGGACCATAGATGATACGCAGTATTTT.

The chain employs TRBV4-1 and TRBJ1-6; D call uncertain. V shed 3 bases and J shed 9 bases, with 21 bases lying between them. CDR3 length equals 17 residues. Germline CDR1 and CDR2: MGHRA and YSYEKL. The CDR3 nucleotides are TGCGCCAGCAGCCAGTCATCGTCTCGGGGATACGGTTCACCCCTCCACTTT. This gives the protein CASSQSSSRGYGSPLHF.

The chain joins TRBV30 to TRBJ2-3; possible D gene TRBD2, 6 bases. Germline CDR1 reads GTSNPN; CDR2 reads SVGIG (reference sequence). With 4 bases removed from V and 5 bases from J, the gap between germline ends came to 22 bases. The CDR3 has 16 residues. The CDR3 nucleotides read TGTGCCTGGATCCCCGGGACCGGGACTGGGGTAGATACGCAGTATTTT. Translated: CAWIPGTGTGVDTQYF. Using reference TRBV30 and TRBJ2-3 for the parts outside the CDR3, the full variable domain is SQTIHQWPATLVQPVGSPLSLECTVEGTSNPNLYWYRQAAGRGLQLLFYSVGIGQISSEVPQNLSASRPQDRQFILSSKKLLLSDSGFYLCAWIPGTGTGVDTQYFGPGTRLTVL.

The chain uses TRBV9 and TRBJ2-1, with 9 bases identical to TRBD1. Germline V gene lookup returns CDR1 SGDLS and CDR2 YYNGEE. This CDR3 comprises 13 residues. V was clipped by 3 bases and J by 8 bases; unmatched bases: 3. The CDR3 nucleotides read TGTGCCAGCAGCGAACAGGGGGCCTATGAGCAGTTCTTC. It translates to CASSEQGAYEQFF.

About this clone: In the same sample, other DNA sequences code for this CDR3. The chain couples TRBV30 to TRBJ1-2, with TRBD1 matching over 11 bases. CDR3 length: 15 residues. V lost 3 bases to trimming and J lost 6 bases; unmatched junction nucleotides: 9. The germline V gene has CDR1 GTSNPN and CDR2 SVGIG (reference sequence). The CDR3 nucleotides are TGTGCCTGGAGCGTATTACGGACAGGGGGCAATGGCTACACCTTC. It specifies CAWSVLRTGGNGYTF. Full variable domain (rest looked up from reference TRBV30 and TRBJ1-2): SQTIHQWPATLVQPVGSPLSLECTVEGTSNPNLYWYRQAAGRGLQLLFYSVGIGQISSEVPQNLSASRPQDRQFILSSKKLLLSDSGFYLCAWSVLRTGGNGYTFGSGTRLTVV.

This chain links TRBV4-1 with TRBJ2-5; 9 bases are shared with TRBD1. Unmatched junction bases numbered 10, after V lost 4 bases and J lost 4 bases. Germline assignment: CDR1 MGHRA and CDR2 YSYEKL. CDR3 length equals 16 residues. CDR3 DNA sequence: TGCGCCAGCAGCCCCAGGACAGGGGAAGGAGGAGAGACCCAGTACTTC. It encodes CASSPRTGEGGETQYF.

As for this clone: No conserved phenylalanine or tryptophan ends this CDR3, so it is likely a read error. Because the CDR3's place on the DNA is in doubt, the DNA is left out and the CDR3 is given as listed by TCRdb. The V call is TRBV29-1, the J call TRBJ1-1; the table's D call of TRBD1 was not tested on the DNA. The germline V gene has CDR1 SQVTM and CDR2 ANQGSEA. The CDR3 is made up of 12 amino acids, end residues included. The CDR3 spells CSVSTGRPGRGL.

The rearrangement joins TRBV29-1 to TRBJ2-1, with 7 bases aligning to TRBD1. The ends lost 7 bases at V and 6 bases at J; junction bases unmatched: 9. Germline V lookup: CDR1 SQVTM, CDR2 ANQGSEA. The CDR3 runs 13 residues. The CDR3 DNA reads TGCAGCGCCACAGGGGTATGGGGCAATGAGCAGTTCTTC. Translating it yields CSATGVWGNEQFF.

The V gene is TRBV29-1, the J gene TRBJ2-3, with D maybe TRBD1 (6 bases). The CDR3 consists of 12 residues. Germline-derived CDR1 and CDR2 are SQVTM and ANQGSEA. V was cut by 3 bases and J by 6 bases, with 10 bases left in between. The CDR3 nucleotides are TGCAGCGTTGAGGGAAGGGGGGATACGCAGTATTTT. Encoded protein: CSVEGRGDTQYF.

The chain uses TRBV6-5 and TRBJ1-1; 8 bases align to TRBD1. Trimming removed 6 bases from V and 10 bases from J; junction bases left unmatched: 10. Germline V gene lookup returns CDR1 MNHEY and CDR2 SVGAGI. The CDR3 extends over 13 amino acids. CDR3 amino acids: CASSLGQGLLAFF. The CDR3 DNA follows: TGTGCCAGCAGCTTAGGACAGGGACTATTAGCTTTCTTT.

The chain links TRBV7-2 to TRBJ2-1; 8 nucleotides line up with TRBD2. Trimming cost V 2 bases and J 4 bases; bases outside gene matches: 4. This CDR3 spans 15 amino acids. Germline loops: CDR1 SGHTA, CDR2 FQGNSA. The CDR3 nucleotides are TGTGCCAGCAGCTTACGGCGGGGGGCGTACAATGAGCAGTTCTTC. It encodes CASSLRRGAYNEQFF.

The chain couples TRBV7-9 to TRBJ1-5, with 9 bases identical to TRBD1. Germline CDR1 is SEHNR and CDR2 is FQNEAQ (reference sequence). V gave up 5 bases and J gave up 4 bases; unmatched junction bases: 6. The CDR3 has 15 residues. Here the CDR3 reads CASSRDRVPNQPQHF. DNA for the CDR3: TGTGCCAGCAGCCGGGACAGGGTTCCGAATCAGCCCCAGCATTTT.

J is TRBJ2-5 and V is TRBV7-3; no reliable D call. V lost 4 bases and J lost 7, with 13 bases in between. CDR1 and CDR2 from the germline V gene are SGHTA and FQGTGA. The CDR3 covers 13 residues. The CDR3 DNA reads TGTGCCAGCAGCTCCTCCGGGTACGGGACCCAGTACTTC. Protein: CASSSSGYGTQYF.

The CDR3 here is CASSHTGTFYGYTF. CDR3 nucleotide sequence: TGTGCCAGCAGCCATACAGGGACATTCTATGGCTACACCTTC. The chain joins TRBV5-6 to TRBJ1-2, with TRBD1 as a possible D gene (6 bases). Trimming removed 4 bases from V and 4 bases from J, with 14 bases in between. This CDR3 region has 14 residues. Germline V CDR1 and CDR2: SGHDT, YYEEEE.

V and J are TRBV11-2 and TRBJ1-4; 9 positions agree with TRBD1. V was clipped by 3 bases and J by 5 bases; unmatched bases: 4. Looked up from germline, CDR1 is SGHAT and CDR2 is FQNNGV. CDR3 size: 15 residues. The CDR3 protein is CASSFGTGMNEKLFF. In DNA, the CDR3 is TGTGCCAGCAGCTTCGGGACAGGGATGAATGAAAAACTGTTTTTT.

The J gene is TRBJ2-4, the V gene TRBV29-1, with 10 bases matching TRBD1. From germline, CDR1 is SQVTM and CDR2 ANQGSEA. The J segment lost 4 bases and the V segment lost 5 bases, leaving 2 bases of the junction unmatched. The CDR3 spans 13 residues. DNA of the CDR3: TGCAGCGTTTGGACAGGGGGGAAAAACATTCAGTACTTC. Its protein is CSVWTGGKNIQYF.

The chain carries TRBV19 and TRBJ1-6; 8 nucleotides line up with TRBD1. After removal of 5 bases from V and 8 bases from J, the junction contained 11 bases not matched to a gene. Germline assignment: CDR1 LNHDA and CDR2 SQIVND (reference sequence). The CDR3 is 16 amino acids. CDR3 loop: CASSRDFTGGYSPLHF. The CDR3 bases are TGTGCCAGTAGTCGGGACTTTACAGGGGGGTATTCACCCCTCCACTTT.

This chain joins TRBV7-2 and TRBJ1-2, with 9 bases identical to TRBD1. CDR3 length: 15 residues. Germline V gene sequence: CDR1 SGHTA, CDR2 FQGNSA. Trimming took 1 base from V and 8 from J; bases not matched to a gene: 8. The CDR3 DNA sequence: TGTGCCAGCAGCTTAGTAACAGGGGGCGCTGAGGGCTACACCTTC. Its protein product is CASSLVTGGAEGYTF. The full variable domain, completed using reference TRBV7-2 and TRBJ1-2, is GAGVSQSPSNKVTEKGKDVELRCDPISGHTALYWYRQSLGQGLEFLIYFQGNSAPDKSGLPSDRFSAERTGGSVSTLTIQRTQQEDSAVYLCASSLVTGGAEGYTFGSGTRLTVV.

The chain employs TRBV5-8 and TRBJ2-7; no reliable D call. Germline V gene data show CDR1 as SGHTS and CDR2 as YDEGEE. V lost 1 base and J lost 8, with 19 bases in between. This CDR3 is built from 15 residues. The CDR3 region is CASSLRLSVSDQQYF. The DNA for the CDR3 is TGTGCCAGCAGCTTGCGGTTGAGCGTCTCCGATCAGCAGTACTTC.

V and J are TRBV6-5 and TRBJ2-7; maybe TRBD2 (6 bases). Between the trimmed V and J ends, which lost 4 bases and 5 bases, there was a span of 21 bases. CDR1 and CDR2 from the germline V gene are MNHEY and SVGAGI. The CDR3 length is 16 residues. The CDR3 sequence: CASSSFFRGGIDEQYF. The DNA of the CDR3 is TGTGCCAGCAGTTCGTTCTTCCGGGGAGGCATCGACGAGCAGTACTTC.